This TCR beta chain was captured in a study of regulatory T cells in long-lasting Graves disease. The authors built TCR beta libraries using iRepertoire HTBI primers and Arm-PCR of CDR3 regions. TCRdb used MiXCR to reprocess the multiplex PCR reads, holding one entry per CDR3 protein. Found here are just over 600,000 distinct CDR3 sequences, approximately 15% of them singletons; the top ten hold more than 15%. Stated time point: newly diagnosed GD, antithyroid drugs for less than 3 months. PBMC-derived RNA was used for the TCR library. CDR3 length: 14 amino acids. Trimming pared 6 bases from V and 4 bases from J, leaving 13 bases between. This clonotype was detected many times. This same sample was also part of a study on T cells in Graves' hyperthyroidism and ophthalmopathy.

V gene TRBV12-3 or TRBV12-4 combines with J gene TRBJ1-5; tentative D call: TRBD1 (6 bases). The receptor was isolated from a woman in her 30s with Graves disease. Material: peripheral blood mononuclear cells (PBMCs), obtained at new diagnosis, from a patient treated with antithyroid drugs. The CDR3 DNA is TGTGCCAGCAGCCATGGGACAAATAATCAGCCCCAGCATTTT. Amino acids: CASSHGTNNQPQHF.